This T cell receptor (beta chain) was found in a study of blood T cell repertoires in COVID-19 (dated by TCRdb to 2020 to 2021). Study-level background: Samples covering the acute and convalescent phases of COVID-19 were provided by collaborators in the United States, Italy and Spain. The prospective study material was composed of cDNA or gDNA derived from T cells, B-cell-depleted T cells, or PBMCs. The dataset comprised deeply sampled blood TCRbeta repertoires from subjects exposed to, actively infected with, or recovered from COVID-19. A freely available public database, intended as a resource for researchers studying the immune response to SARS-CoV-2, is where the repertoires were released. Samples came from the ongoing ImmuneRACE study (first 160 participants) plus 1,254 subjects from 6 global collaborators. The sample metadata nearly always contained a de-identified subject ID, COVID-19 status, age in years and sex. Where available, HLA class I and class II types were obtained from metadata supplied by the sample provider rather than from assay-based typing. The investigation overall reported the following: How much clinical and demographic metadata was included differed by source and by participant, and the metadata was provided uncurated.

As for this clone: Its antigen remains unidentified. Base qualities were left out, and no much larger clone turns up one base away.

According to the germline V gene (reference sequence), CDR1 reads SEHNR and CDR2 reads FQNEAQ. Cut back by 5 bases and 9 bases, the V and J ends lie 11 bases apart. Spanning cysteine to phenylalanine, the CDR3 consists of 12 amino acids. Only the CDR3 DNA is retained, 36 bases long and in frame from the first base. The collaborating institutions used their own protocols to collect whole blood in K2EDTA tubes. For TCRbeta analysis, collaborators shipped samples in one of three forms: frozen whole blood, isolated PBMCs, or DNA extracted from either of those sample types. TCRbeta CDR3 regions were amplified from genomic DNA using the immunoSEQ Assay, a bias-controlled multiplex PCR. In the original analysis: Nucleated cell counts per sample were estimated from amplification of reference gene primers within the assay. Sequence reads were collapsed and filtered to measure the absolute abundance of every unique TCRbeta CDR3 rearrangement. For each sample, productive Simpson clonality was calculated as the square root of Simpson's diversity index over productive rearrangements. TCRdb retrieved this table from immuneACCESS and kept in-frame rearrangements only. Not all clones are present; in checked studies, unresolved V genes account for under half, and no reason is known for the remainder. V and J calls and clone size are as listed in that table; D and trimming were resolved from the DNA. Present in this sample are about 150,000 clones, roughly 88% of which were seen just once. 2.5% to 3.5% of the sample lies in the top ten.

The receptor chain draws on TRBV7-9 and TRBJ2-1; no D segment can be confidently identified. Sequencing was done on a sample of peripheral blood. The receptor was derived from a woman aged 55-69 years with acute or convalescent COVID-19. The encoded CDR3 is CASSPDASEQFF. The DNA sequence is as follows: TGTGCCAGCAGCCCCGATGCCAGTGAGCAGTTCTTC.